The 17 T cell receptor beta chains presented below share a single source sample, sequenced in a study of shared clonotypes between healthy human individuals. Sequencing was performed with immunoSEQ multiplex PCR; in TCRdb, only in-frame clones are kept and a portion is missing. The table records some 500,000 clones, around 96% of them present only once. The sequencing sample was made of naive CD4+ T cells sorted from blood. Documented subset: CD45RA+ positively selected. The source of these receptors is a woman aged 25 to 39 in good health.

This chain joins TRBV27 and TRBJ2-7; TRBD2 matches 8 bases. Germline values: CDR1 MNHEY, CDR2 SMNVEV (reference sequence). CDR3 length: 16 residues. The V gene end was trimmed by 5 bases and the J gene end by 0 bases; junction bases not matched to a gene: 9. CDR3 amino acids: CASSPNEAGDSYEQYF. As DNA, the CDR3 is TGTGCCAGCAGTCCTAACGAAGCGGGAGACTCCTACGAGCAGTACTTC.

This clone is a singleton in its sample. The chain couples TRBV25-1 to TRBJ2-7; 12 bases fit TRBD2. The CDR3 loop spans 14 amino acids. Trimming at V came to 2 bases and at J to 8 bases, leaving 4 bases not matched to a gene. Germline loops: CDR1 MGHDK, CDR2 SYGVNS. DNA of the CDR3: TGTGCCAGCAGTGAACGACTAGCGGGAGCTCAGCAGTACTTC. Translating it yields CASSERLAGAQQYF.

The chain combines TRBV6-5 with TRBJ2-7, with D possibly matching TRBD2 (5 bases). Germline-derived CDR1 and CDR2 are MNHEY and SVGAGI. This CDR3 has 14 amino acids. Trimming stripped 2 bases from V and 2 bases from J, with 10 bases between. CDR3 DNA: TGTGCCAGCAGTTACGAGACGGGGACCTACGAGCAGTACTTC. This sequence encodes CASSYETGTYEQYF.

The chain carries TRBV13 and TRBJ2-7, with D perhaps assigned TRBD1 or TRBD2 (5 bases each). CDR1 is PRHDT and CDR2 is FYEKMQ in the germline V gene (reference sequence). The ends were cut back, 0 bases at V and 3 bases at J, with 9 bases in the middle. There are 14 residues in the CDR3. The CDR3 DNA is TGTGCCAGCAGCTTAGGGACTGGGGGCTACGAGCAGTACTTC. Its protein is CASSLGTGGYEQYF.

The CDR3 DNA is TGCAGCGTTCCCTTTTCCACCAAGGGGGAGTTCTTC. This sequence encodes CSVPFSTKGEFF. The chain employs TRBV29-1 and TRBJ2-1; tentative D call: TRBD1 (6 bases). Germline V lookup: CDR1 SQVTM, CDR2 ANQGSEA. V shed 5 bases and J shed 14 bases, with 19 bases lying between them. The CDR3 spans 12 residues.

This chain uses TRBV6-6 with TRBJ2-7; no reliable D call. Looked up from germline, CDR1 is MNHNY and CDR2 is SVGAGI (reference sequence). Trimming removed 6 bases at V and 7 bases at J, with 16 bases between. The CDR3 has 13 residues. For the CDR3, the DNA is TGTGCCAGCAGATTAAGATCCCCTGAGGAGCAGTACTTC. Translation: CASRLRSPEEQYF.

V usage is TRBV28 and J usage is TRBJ2-7; D not certain. The CDR3 is made up of 12 amino acids. Per germline, CDR1 MDHEN and CDR2 SYDVKM. Between the trimmed V and J ends, which lost 3 bases and 3 bases, there was a span of 6 bases. CDR3 loop: CASSFSFYEQYF. The CDR3 DNA sequence: TGTGCCAGCAGTTTCTCCTTCTACGAGCAGTACTTC. The variable domain in full, completed from reference TRBV28 and TRBJ2-7, reads DVKVTQSSRYLVKRTGEKVFLECVQDMDHENMFWYRQDPGLGLRLIYFSYDVKMKEKGDIPEGYSVSREKKERFSLILESASTNQTSMYLCASSFSFYEQYFGPGTRLTVT.

The V gene is TRBV2, the J gene TRBJ2-3; D gene unclear. The V gene lost 2 bases and the J gene lost 7 bases, with 7 bases spanning the gap. From germline, CDR1 is SNHLY and CDR2 FYNNEI. CDR3 length: 12 amino acids. CDR3 DNA sequence: TGTGCCAGCAGTGAACGAAGTTATACGCAGTATTTT. Translated, it gives CASSERSYTQYF.

The rearrangement uses TRBV11-2 and TRBJ2-7; 9 positions agree with TRBD2. The CDR3 spans 15 residues. Germline CDR1 reads SGHAT; CDR2 reads FQNNGV. With V trimmed by 5 bases and J by 4 bases, 9 bases remained unmatched. DNA for the CDR3: TGTGCCAGCAGCCCAATAGCGGGAGCTAGATACGAGCAGTACTTC. Translated: CASSPIAGARYEQYF.

The chain joins TRBV5-1 to TRBJ2-7; weak D call: TRBD1 (5 bases). CDR1 is SGHRS and CDR2 is YFSETQ in the germline V gene. The CDR3 is 15 residues long. Between the trimmed V and J ends, which lost 4 bases and 0 bases, there was a span of 14 bases. CDR3 protein: CASSTGDLLSYEQYF. In DNA form, the CDR3 reads TGCGCCAGCAGCACAGGAGATCTTCTCTCCTACGAGCAGTACTTC.

The V gene is TRBV7-2, the J gene TRBJ2-3; either TRBD1 or TRBD2 may fit D (5 bases each). The CDR3 totals 15 residues. Trimming pared 3 bases from V and 8 bases from J, leaving 18 bases between. Germline CDR1 reads SGHTA; CDR2 reads FQGNSA. The CDR3 loop reads CASSFPPRGPLTQYF. The CDR3 bases are TGTGCCAGCAGCTTCCCTCCGAGGGGACCCCTTACGCAGTATTTT.

The chain has TRBV10-3 and TRBJ2-5; D call uncertain. Germline V gene lookup returns CDR1 ENHRY and CDR2 SYGVKD. Trimming removed 3 bases at V and 4 bases at J, with 6 bases between. The CDR3 length is 12 residues. The CDR3 here is CAISEASETQYF. In DNA form, the CDR3 reads TGTGCCATCAGTGAAGCGTCAGAGACCCAGTACTTC.

The chain recombines TRBV19 with TRBJ2-1, with D hard to call. The CDR3 has 14 residues. Trimming removed 3 bases at V and 6 bases at J, with 12 bases between. Germline V CDR1 and CDR2: LNHDA, SQIVND (reference sequence). CDR3: CASSMPLKANEQFF. The CDR3 DNA reads as TGTGCCAGTAGTATGCCCCTGAAGGCCAATGAGCAGTTCTTC.

The V call is TRBV5-1, the J call TRBJ2-7; 8 nucleotides match TRBD2. The ends lost 1 base at V and 7 bases at J; junction bases unmatched: 13. CDR1 is SGHRS and CDR2 is YFSETQ in the germline V gene. This CDR3 is 16 amino acids long. CDR3 residues: CASSLMLGGRSGEQYF. CDR3 in DNA: TGCGCCAGCAGCTTGATGCTCGGCGGGAGGAGTGGTGAGCAGTACTTC.

The chain employs TRBV15 and TRBJ1-1, with D uncertain. The CDR3 extends over 14 amino acids. Trimming took off 0 bases at V and 6 bases at J, with 11 bases between the two ends. Per the germline V gene, CDR1 is LNHNV and CDR2 is YYDKDF (reference sequence). Here the CDR3 DNA reads TGTGCCACCAGCAGAGACCCTTCGAAAGCTGAAGCTTTCTTT. It yields the protein CATSRDPSKAEAFF. The full variable domain, rest sourced from reference TRBV15 and TRBJ1-1, is DAMVIQNPRYQVTQFGKPVTLSCSQTLNHNVMYWYQQKSSQAPKLLFHYYDKDFNNEADTPDNFQSRRPNTSFCFLDIRSPGLGDTAMYLCATSRDPSKAEAFFGQGTRLTVV.

J is TRBJ2-7 and V is TRBV29-1; 12 positions match TRBD2. The germline V gene has CDR1 SQVTM and CDR2 ANQGSEA. Trimming took 2 bases from V and 1 from J; bases not matched to a gene: 3. The CDR3 sequence is 15 residues long. This chain's CDR3 is CSVEMGLAGSYEQYF. CDR3 coding DNA: TGCAGCGTTGAAATGGGACTAGCGGGTTCCTACGAGCAGTACTTC.

This clone has just one count. This rearrangement joins TRBV13 to TRBJ1-3; TRBD1 matches 7 bases. The CDR3 covers 16 residues. CDR1 and CDR2 from the germline V gene are PRHDT and FYEKMQ (reference sequence). Trimming took 0 bases from V and 0 from J; bases not matched to a gene: 2. CDR3 in amino acids: CASSLGAGGSGNTIYF. The CDR3 region has the DNA TGTGCCAGCAGCTTAGGCGCAGGGGGCTCTGGAAACACCATATATTTT.